The T cell receptor beta chain described here comes from a study of T cell responses to AZD1222 COVID-19 vaccine. The assay was immunoSEQ multiplex PCR, and TCRdb's table has in-frame clones only and misses some. Of roughly 100,000 clones detected, approximately 90% appear once; the ten largest clones hold under 1.5%. Study-wide results and caveats: Once two AZD1222 doses were given, Spike-specific TCR breadth and depth went up. White British people made up most donors, females outnumbered males, and clonal diversity was possibly underestimated. Nearly half of spike-specific TCRs reportedly target variant regions that are unmutated in the B.1.351 and B.1.1.7 variants.

This clone was picked up a small number of times. Its specificity is unknown. Sequences were derived from peripheral blood, sampled on day 0 of AZD1222 vaccination. The receptor was derived from an adult in good health.

The CDR3 DNA reads as TGTGCCAGCTCACCACAGGGGCCTGGAAACACCATATATTTT. This sequence encodes CASSPQGPGNTIYF. This sequence joins TRBV18 and TRBJ1-3; maybe TRBD1 (5 bases). CDR3 length: 14 amino acids. The germline V gene encodes CDR1 KGHSH and CDR2 LQKENI. The V end was cut by 1 base, the J end by 2 bases, with 6 bases between.